These 3 T cell receptor beta chains came from one sample sequenced in a study of T-cell memory formation after mild COVID-19 (dated by TCRdb to the early 2020s). Library construction relied on 5' RACE. Sequenced using an Illumina NovaSeq 6000. The public sequencing data were trimmed at Q25 with fastp and processed into clonotypes with MiXCR by TCRdb, which kept only in-frame beta chains. CDR3 protein duplicates are merged, each entry listing the most common genes and DNA. The sample table lists hundreds of thousands of distinct CDR3 sequences, roughly 22% of them with a count of one. Clones ranked in the top ten supply under 8.5% of the sample. Input material: PBMCs or a T cell subset sorted from them (not recorded which). The receptors shown here come from an adult woman who had mild COVID-19 (a few samples of this study predate the infection). The sample titles of this study are shuffled in the database, so cell type and time point are left out; the donor was told from shared clones.

In DNA, the CDR3 is TGCGCCAGCGCCCCAGAGGAAGGACCTGAGCAGTTCTTC. It is translated as CASAPEEGPEQFF. The V and J genes are TRBV23-1 and TRBJ2-1; D is undetermined. TRBV23-1 is given ORF status, its function remaining uncertain. V lost 8 bases and J 9 bases, leaving 17 bases between the germline ends. The CDR3 sequence is 13 residues long.

This clonotype occurred a few times. The rearrangement joins TRBV19 to TRBJ1-5; D may be TRBD1 (5 bases). The CDR3 is 14 amino acids. Germline V lookup: CDR1 LNHDA, CDR2 SQIVND (reference sequence). Trimming cost V 3 bases and J 6 bases, with 12 bases left between them. The CDR3 sequence: CASSIDSTGQPQHF. Written as DNA, the CDR3 is TGTGCCAGTAGTATCGACAGCACAGGTCAGCCCCAGCATTTT.

This clonotype showed up just a few times. The CDR3 reads CASSPRLAGDRLYEQYF. The CDR3 bases are TGTGCCAGCTCACCAAGACTCGCGGGGGACAGATTATACGAGCAGTACTTC. The chain combines TRBV18 with TRBJ2-7; the D call may be TRBD1 or TRBD2 (7 bases each). There are 17 residues in the CDR3. V lost 2 bases to trimming and J lost 4 bases, with 21 bases between them. In germline, CDR1 is KGHSH, CDR2 LQKENI.